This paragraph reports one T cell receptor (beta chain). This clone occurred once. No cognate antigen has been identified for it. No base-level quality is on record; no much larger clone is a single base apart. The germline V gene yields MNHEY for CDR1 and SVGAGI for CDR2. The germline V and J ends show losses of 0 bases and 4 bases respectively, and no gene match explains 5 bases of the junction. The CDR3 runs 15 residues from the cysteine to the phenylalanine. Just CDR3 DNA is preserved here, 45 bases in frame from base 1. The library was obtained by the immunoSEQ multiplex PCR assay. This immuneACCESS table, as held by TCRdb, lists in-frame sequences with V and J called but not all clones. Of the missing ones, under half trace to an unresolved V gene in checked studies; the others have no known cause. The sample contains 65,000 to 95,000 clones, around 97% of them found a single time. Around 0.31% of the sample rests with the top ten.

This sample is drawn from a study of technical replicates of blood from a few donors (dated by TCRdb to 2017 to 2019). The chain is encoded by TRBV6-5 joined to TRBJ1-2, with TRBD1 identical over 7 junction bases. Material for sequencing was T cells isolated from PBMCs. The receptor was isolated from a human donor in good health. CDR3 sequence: CASSYSTGNGYGYTF. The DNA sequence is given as TGTGCCAGCAGTTACTCGACAGGGAATGGCTATGGCTACACCTTC.